A single sample is the source of the 30 T cell receptor beta chains below, sequenced in a study of blood T cells in healthy people across ages. The authors ran a second PCR of about 6 to 11 cycles using a sample-barcoded 5' primer and a J-beta primer mix. From the 5' RACE reads, TCRdb called clonotypes with MiXCR, one entry per CDR3 protein. The repertoire includes about 1 million distinct CDR3 sequences, 40% to 50% of them detected once, and under 20% sits in the top ten. The sample was blood. The receptor source for this set is a woman aged 60-75 years in good health.

J is TRBJ2-7 and V is TRBV20-1; TRBD2 aligns across 10 bases. Germline values: CDR1 DFQATT, CDR2 SNEGSKA (reference sequence). V was clipped by 0 bases and J by 5 bases; unmatched bases: 7. The CDR3 is 15 residues long. DNA of the CDR3: TGCAGTGCTAGAGATGCGCTAGCGGGAGCGGACGAGCAGTACTTC. Encoded protein: CSARDALAGADEQYF.

The V call is TRBV18, the J call TRBJ2-7; 10 bases map to TRBD2. The length of the CDR3 is 18 residues. Germline loops: CDR1 KGHSH, CDR2 LQKENI. The J segment lost 3 bases and the V segment lost 5 bases, leaving 16 bases of the junction unmatched. The CDR3 reads CASSGGSQREGRVYEQYF. CDR3 nucleotide sequence: TGTGCCAGCTCAGGGGGGAGCCAGCGGGAGGGCCGTGTCTACGAGCAGTACTTC. The full variable domain, with the rest looked up from reference TRBV18 and TRBJ2-7, is NAGVMQNPRHLVRRRGQEARLRCSPMKGHSHVYWYRQLPEEGLKFMVYLQKENIIDESGMPKERFSAEFPKEGPSILRIQQVVRGDSAAYFCASSGGSQREGRVYEQYFGPGTRLTVT.

Details on this clonotype: A read error may account for a junction end that differs from germline. The V call is TRBV19, the J call TRBJ2-7; D might be TRBD2 (5 bases). Germline loops: CDR1 LNHDA, CDR2 SQIVND (reference sequence). CDR3 size: 14 residues. In DNA form, the CDR3 reads TGTACCAGTAGTATAGTAATCTGGGAGTACGAGCAGTACTTC. Translation gives CTSSIVIWEYEQYF.

The table lists this clonotype with many counts. V and J are TRBV10-1 and TRBJ2-1; maybe TRBD1 (6 bases). Trimming took off 6 bases at V and 10 bases at J, with 16 bases between the two ends. The CDR3 has 13 residues. The germline gives CDR1 WNHNN, CDR2 SYGVQD (reference sequence). CDR3 amino acids: CASSTDRSGEQFF. Written as DNA, the CDR3 is TGCGCCAGCAGCACTGACAGGTCAGGGGAGCAGTTCTTC.

V and J are TRBV9 and TRBJ1-2, with TRBD1 identical over 9 bases. Germline CDR1 and CDR2: SGDLS and YYNGEE. CDR3 length equals 13 residues. The trim removed 7 bases at V and 4 bases at J, leaving 5 bases unmatched. CDR3 nucleotides: TGTGCCAGCGGGGGGACAGGGCGCTATGGCTACACCTTC. It encodes CASGGTGRYGYTF. Supplemented by reference TRBV9 and TRBJ1-2, the full variable domain reads DSGVTQTPKHLITATGQRVTLRCSPRSGDLSVYWYQQSLDQGLQFLIQYYNGEERAKGNILERFSAQQFPDLHSELNLSSLELGDSALYFCASGGTGRYGYTFGSGTRLTVV.

V is TRBV20-1 and J is TRBJ1-5; TRBD1 might be the D (6 bases). The germline CDR1 and CDR2 sequences are DFQATT and SNEGSKA (reference sequence). The CDR3 loop spans 13 amino acids. V dropped 6 bases and J dropped 7 bases, with 16 bases sitting between them. The CDR3 protein is CSAEPQGSQPQHF. CDR3 sequence (DNA): TGCAGTGCGGAACCCCAGGGGTCCCAGCCCCAGCATTTT.

This chain uses TRBV5-1 with TRBJ2-1; D possibly corresponds to TRBD2 (5 bases). In germline, CDR1 is SGHRS, CDR2 YFSETQ. V was trimmed by 4 bases and J by 6 bases, leaving 14 bases between them. This CDR3 comprises 14 residues. CDR3 in DNA: TGCGCCAGCAGCCGGGAAAACTCGGTCAATGAGCAGTTCTTC. This translates into CASSRENSVNEQFF.

The CDR3 DNA reads as TGTGCCAGCAACGCCGGGACTAGCCGCAATGAGCAGTTCTTC. Its protein product is CASNAGTSRNEQFF. This chain links TRBV28 with TRBJ2-1; 9 bases line up with TRBD2. In germline, CDR1 is MDHEN, CDR2 SYDVKM. The CDR3 totals 14 residues. Unmatched junction bases numbered 7, after V lost 7 bases and J lost 6 bases.

This clonotype showed up many times. The CDR3 here is CASGNREPYEQYF. CDR3 DNA sequence: TGCGCCAGCGGCAACAGGGAGCCCTACGAGCAGTACTTC. The rearrangement uses TRBV10-1 and TRBJ2-7; possibly TRBD1 for D (6 bases). Trimming cost V 8 bases and J 2 bases, with 13 bases left between them. Germline-derived CDR1 and CDR2 are WNHNN and SYGVQD (reference sequence). The CDR3 loop spans 13 amino acids.

In its sample, this clonotype was seen once. This rearrangement joins TRBV6-6 to TRBJ2-5; TRBD2 might be the D (5 bases). Germline V lookup: CDR1 MNHNY, CDR2 SVGAGI (reference sequence). V gave up 7 bases and J gave up 11 bases, with 20 bases separating them. This CDR3 is 13 amino acids long. CDR3 region: CASTGLPYNEQYF. CDR3 DNA sequence: TGTGCCAGCACTGGACTCCCCTACAATGAGCAGTACTTC.

This sequence joins TRBV4-2 and TRBJ2-3; a possible D gene is TRBD2 (7 bases). The germline V gene has CDR1 LGHNA and CDR2 YNFKEQ. Trimming shortened V by 6 bases and J by 1 base, and 17 bases separated the two germline ends. The CDR3 extends over 16 amino acids. The CDR3 coding sequence is TGTGCCAGCAGTTCCGGGGGCACTAGCGGCACAGATACGCAGTATTTT. Translated, it gives CASSSGGTSGTDTQYF.

This clonotype was found a few times. The DNA of the CDR3 is TGTGCCAGCAGTTTCCGCAGAAACTATGGCTACACCTTC. It specifies CASSFRRNYGYTF. The chain employs TRBV27 and TRBJ1-2; D unclear. CDR1 is MNHEY and CDR2 is SMNVEV in the germline V gene (reference sequence). V lost 3 bases and J lost 2, with 7 bases in between. This CDR3 is built from 13 residues.

In DNA form, the CDR3 reads TGTGCCAGCAGTTACTCGGCCGGGAACTCCTACGAGCAGTACTTC. Translating it yields CASSYSAGNSYEQYF. The chain recombines TRBV6-5 with TRBJ2-7; possibly TRBD2 for D (5 bases). CDR3 size: 15 residues. Germline V gives CDR1 MNHEY, CDR2 SVGAGI. V was cut by 0 bases and J by 0 bases, with 9 bases left in between.

The rearrangement uses TRBV18 and TRBJ1-5; 7 bases line up with TRBD1. The CDR3 sequence is 14 residues long. V was pared by 3 bases and J by 8 bases, with 7 bases of the junction left unmatched. Germline assignment: CDR1 KGHSH and CDR2 LQKENI. CDR3 sequence (DNA): TGTGCCAGCTCACCGGCGGGACAGTCGGAGCCCCAGCATTTT. Its protein is CASSPAGQSEPQHF.

This clonotype was observed a few times. V is TRBV15 and J is TRBJ1-2, with D hard to call. Deletions cut 0 bases from V and 5 bases from J, with 13 bases between. The CDR3 spans 15 residues. Germline values: CDR1 LNHNV, CDR2 YYDKDF (reference sequence). The CDR3 sequence: CATSRDNVGGYGYTF. In DNA form, the CDR3 reads TGTGCCACCAGCAGAGATAACGTAGGCGGGTATGGCTACACCTTC.

This sequence joins TRBV20-1 and TRBJ2-5, with 7 bases matching TRBD1. Per germline, CDR1 DFQATT and CDR2 SNEGSKA (reference sequence). The CDR3 consists of 12 residues. The CDR3 loop reads CSSKGAPETQYF. CDR3 sequence (DNA): TGCAGCAGTAAGGGGGCGCCAGAGACCCAGTACTTC.

This clonotype came up a few times. One end of the junction varies from germline; a read error may be responsible. The chain couples TRBV29-1 to TRBJ2-7; TRBD1 matches 7 bases. In germline, CDR1 is SQVTM, CDR2 ANQGSEA. There are 11 residues in the CDR3. CDR3 in amino acids: CSGENRGEQYF. Here the CDR3 DNA reads TGCAGCGGTGAAAACAGGGGTGAGCAGTACTTC.

This clonotype was detected a few times. A junction boundary mismatches the germline segment, possibly from a read error. This CDR3 reads CASSLEGTPSSEQYF. The CDR3 nucleotides are TGCGCCAGCAGCTTGGAAGGGACACCCTCCTCCGAGCAGTACTTC. The chain carries TRBV5-1 and TRBJ2-7; a weak D match, TRBD1 (6 bases). The CDR3 consists of 15 residues. The germline gives CDR1 SGHRS, CDR2 YFSETQ.

This clonotype was seen only a few times. This sequence joins TRBV7-9 and TRBJ2-1; D unclear. V gave up 5 bases and J gave up 8 bases, with 10 bases separating them. CDR1 is SEHNR, CDR2 FQNEAQ, per germline (reference sequence). The CDR3 runs 12 residues. DNA of the CDR3: TGTGCCAGCAGCCGCAACCGCGATGAGCAGTTCTTC. Translation gives CASSRNRDEQFF. The full variable domain, in which reference TRBV7-9 and TRBJ2-1 provide the parts outside the CDR3, is DTGVSQNPRHKITKRGQNVTFRCDPISEHNRLYWYRQTLGQGPEFLTYFQNEAQLEKSRLLSDRFSAERPKGSFSTLEIQRTEQGDSAMYLCASSRNRDEQFFGPGTRLTVL.

CDR3 DNA: TGTGCCAGCAGCTTAGGACTAGTCGGACCGTACTTC. It translates to CASSLGLVGPYF. The chain joins TRBV7-2 to TRBJ2-5; D may be TRBD2 (6 bases). Trimming removed 1 base from V and 13 bases from J, with 13 bases in between. Germline V gives CDR1 SGHTA, CDR2 FQGNSA. The CDR3 extends over 12 amino acids.

V is TRBV20-1 and J is TRBJ2-5; TRBD1 is a possible D gene (6 bases). V was cut by 1 base and J by 9 bases, with 18 bases left in between. This CDR3 is 14 amino acids long. The germline V gene encodes CDR1 DFQATT and CDR2 SNEGSKA (reference sequence). CDR3 sequence: CSARGTVSMTAQYF. CDR3 nucleotide sequence: TGCAGTGCTAGAGGGACAGTTTCGATGACAGCCCAGTACTTC.

The chain is built from TRBV28 and TRBJ2-5; 7 positions agree with TRBD2. CDR3 length: 15 residues. Trimming cost V 5 bases and J 0 bases; bases outside gene matches: 6. Looked up from germline, CDR1 is MDHEN and CDR2 is SYDVKM. The CDR3 loop is CASSRYTSDQETQYF. CDR3 in DNA: TGTGCCAGCAGTCGCTACACTAGCGACCAAGAGACCCAGTACTTC.

The chain has TRBV29-1 and TRBJ1-2, with 8 bases lining up with TRBD1. The trim removed 5 bases at V and 4 bases at J, leaving 9 bases unmatched. Germline CDR1 SQVTM, CDR2 ANQGSEA. The CDR3 runs 14 residues. The CDR3 DNA follows: TGCAGCGTTCGGGACAGGAGGATCCCCTATGGCTACACCTTC. Protein product: CSVRDRRIPYGYTF.

The rearrangement links TRBV18 to TRBJ2-7; TRBD2 is a possible D gene (6 bases). The end of the DNA aligns better with TRBJ2-5, so the J call may be wrong. This CDR3 has 14 amino acids. Germline-derived CDR1 and CDR2 are KGHSH and LQKENI. The CDR3 reads CASSPPGGTETQYF. The CDR3 bases are TGTGCCAGCTCACCACCCGGCGGGACCGAGACCCAGTACTTC.

In this sample, this clonotype turned up once. The junction departs from germline at one end; a sequencing error may be responsible. V usage is TRBV7-6 and J usage is TRBJ2-7; 13 positions match TRBD2. The CDR3 is 20 residues long. CDR1 SGHVS and CDR2 FNYEAQ come from the germline V gene. The CDR3 protein is CASNLAPGLAGAHPSYEQYF. Written as DNA, the CDR3 is TGTGCCAGCAACTTAGCCCCTGGACTAGCGGGAGCACACCCGAGCTACGAGCAGTACTTC.

This clonotype was seen once. This clone may be a read error of a much larger clone one base away. The CDR3 sequence is CSVEGQDRGKGEQYF. In DNA form, the CDR3 reads TGCAGCGTTGAAGGGCAGGACAGGGGGAAGGGCGAGCAGTACTTC. V usage is TRBV29-1 and J usage is TRBJ2-7; 10 bases match TRBD1. V trimming: 1 base; J trimming: 6 bases; junction bases outside the gene matches: 9. This CDR3 region has 15 residues. Germline values: CDR1 SQVTM, CDR2 ANQGSEA.

The V call is TRBV10-3, the J call TRBJ2-2; 11 bases match TRBD2. The germline gives CDR1 ENHRY, CDR2 SYGVKD. V gave up 1 base and J gave up 0 bases; unmatched junction bases: 4. CDR3 length equals 18 residues. The CDR3 reads CAISEFSGRGPNTGELFF. CDR3 coding DNA: TGTGCCATCAGTGAGTTTAGCGGGAGGGGCCCGAACACCGGGGAGCTGTTTTTT.

This clonotype was counted only a few times. The rearrangement joins TRBV28 to TRBJ1-5, with a weak D call TRBD1 (5 bases). Germline CDR1 reads MDHEN; CDR2 reads SYDVKM. Trimming shortened V by 5 bases and J by 0 bases, and 17 bases separated the two germline ends. The CDR3 is made up of 17 amino acids. In DNA, the CDR3 is TGTGCCAGCAGTCCCGGGCAGGGCGGGATTAGCAATCAGCCCCAGCATTTT. Amino acids: CASSPGQGGISNQPQHF.

This clonotype has just one count. CDR3 sequence (DNA): TGTGCCTGGCGAAGGGGGCGGGAGACCCAGTACTTC. This sequence encodes CAWRRGRETQYF. This rearrangement joins TRBV30 to TRBJ2-5, with TRBD1 matching over 7 bases. The CDR3 spans 12 residues. Trimming took 5 bases from V and 5 from J; bases not matched to a gene: 5. Per the germline V gene, CDR1 is GTSNPN and CDR2 is SVGIG (reference sequence).

V and J are TRBV29-1 and TRBJ2-3, with D possibly TRBD2 on 7 matching bases. Trimming left V 4 bases short and J 1 base short, with 12 bases between. The germline V gene encodes CDR1 SQVTM and CDR2 ANQGSEA. CDR3 length equals 14 residues. The CDR3 DNA is TGCAGCGTTGTGGGGGGGACACGCACAGATACGCAGTATTTT. It encodes CSVVGGTRTDTQYF.